This TCR beta chain appears in the sequencing data of a study of blood T cells in healthy people across ages. The study, taken as a whole, reports: Researchers said unsorted PBMCs prevented a conclusive naive versus antigen-experienced comparison.

Using a J-beta primer mix together with a sample-barcoded 5' primer, a second PCR was run for roughly 7 to 11 cycles. Tags on each cDNA molecule came from a template-switch adaptor with 12 random nucleotides. TCRdb re-called the 5' RACE reads through MiXCR, storing one row per CDR3 protein. This repertoire shows under 2,000,000 distinct CDR3 sequences, 40% to 55% found once; its top ten account for approximately 2.1%. Concerning this clonotype: Its antigen is not identified.

Germline-derived CDR1 and CDR2 are MNHEY and SMNVEV (reference sequence). The CDR3 extends over 14 amino acids. The sequencing sample was made of blood. The J gene is TRBJ2-7, the V gene TRBV27; 7 nucleotides line up with TRBD1. The J call is doubtful: the DNA matches TRBJ2-5 better. The sequence was collected from a woman aged 35 to 49 in good health. DNA for the CDR3: TGTGCCAGCAGTTTATCGACAGGGATCGAGACCCAGTACTTC. Translation gives CASSLSTGIETQYF.